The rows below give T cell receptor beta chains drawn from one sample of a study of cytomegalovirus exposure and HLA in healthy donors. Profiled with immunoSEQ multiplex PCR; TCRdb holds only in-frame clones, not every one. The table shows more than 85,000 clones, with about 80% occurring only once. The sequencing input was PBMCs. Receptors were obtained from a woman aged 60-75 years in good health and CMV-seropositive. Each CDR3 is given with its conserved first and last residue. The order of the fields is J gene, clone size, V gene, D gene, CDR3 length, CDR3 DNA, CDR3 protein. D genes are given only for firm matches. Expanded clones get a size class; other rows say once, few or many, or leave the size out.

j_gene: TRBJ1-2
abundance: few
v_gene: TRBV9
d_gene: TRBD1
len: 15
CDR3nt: TGTGCCAGCAGCTCGTACACCGGGACAGGGAATGGCTACACCTTC
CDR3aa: CASSSYTGTGNGYTF

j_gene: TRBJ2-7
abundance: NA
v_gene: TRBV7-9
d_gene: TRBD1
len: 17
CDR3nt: TGTGCCAGCAGCGTCTTCGTCCGGACAGGGAATTTAGGCGAGCAGTACTTC
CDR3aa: CASSVFVRTGNLGEQYF

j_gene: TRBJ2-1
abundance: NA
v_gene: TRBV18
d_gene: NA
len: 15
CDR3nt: TGTGCCAGCTCACCAATCCTAGGAGGAGGCAATGAGCAGTTCTTC
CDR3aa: CASSPILGGGNEQFF

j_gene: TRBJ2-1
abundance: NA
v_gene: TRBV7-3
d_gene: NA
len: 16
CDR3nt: TGTGCCAGCAGCTCCAGGGGAGTAGCGGGCAACAATGAGCAGTTCTTC
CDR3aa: CASSSRGVAGNNEQFF

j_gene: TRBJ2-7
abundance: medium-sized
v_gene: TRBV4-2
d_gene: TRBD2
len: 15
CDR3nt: TGTGCCAGCAGCCAAGTAACTAGCGGGGCCTACGAGCAGTACTTC
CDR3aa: CASSQVTSGAYEQYF

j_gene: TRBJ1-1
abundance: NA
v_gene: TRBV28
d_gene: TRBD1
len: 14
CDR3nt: TGCGCCAGCAGTTTCTCCAGGGGGCTTACTGAAGCTTTCTTT
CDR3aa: CASSFSRGLTEAFF

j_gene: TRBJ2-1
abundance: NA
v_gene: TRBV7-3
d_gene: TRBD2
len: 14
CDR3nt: TGTGCCAGCAGCTTGACTAGCGGGAGCAATGAGCAGTTCTTC
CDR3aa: CASSLTSGSNEQFF

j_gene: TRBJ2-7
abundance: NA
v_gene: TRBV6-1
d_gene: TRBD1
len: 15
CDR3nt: TGTGCCAGCAGGCCCAACACAGGGGGCCGATTCGAGCAGTACTTC
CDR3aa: CASRPNTGGRFEQYF

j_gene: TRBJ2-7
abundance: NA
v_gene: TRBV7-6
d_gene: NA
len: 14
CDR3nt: TGTGCCAGCAGCCCCTACGCGGCTTCTTACGAGCAGTACTTC
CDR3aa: CASSPYAASYEQYF

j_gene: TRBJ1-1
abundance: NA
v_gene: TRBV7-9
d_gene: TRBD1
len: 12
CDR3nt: TGTGCCAGCAGCATGCGGGACAGTACAGCTTTCTTT
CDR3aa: CASSMRDSTAFF

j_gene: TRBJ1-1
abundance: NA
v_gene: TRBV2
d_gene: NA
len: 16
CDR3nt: TGTGCCAGCACAGTAGGCAGTAAGGGGCTGAACACTGAAGCTTTCTTT
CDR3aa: CASTVGSKGLNTEAFF

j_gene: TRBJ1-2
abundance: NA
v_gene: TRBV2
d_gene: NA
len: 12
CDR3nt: TGTGCCAGCAATCCCTCTAACTATGGCTACACCTTC
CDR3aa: CASNPSNYGYTF

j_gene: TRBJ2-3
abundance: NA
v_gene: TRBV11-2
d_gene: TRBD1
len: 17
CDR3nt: TGTGCCAGCAGCTTCCTAGGACAGGCAGTTTCCACAGATACGCAGTATTTT
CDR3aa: CASSFLGQAVSTDTQYF

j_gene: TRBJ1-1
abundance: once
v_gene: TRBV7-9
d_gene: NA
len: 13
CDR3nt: TGTTCCAGCAGCTTTGCCAGGGTCGCTGAAGCTTTCTTT
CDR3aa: CSSSFARVAEAFF

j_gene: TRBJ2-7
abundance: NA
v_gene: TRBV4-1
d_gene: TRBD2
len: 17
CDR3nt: TGCGCCAGCAGCCAAACCGGGACTAGCGGTCAAGCCTACGAGCAGTACTTC
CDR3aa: CASSQTGTSGQAYEQYF

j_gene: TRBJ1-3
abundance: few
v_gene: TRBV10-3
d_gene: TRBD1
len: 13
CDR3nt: TGTGCCATCAGTGAGAAGGGGGCTAACACCATATATTTT
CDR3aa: CAISEKGANTIYF

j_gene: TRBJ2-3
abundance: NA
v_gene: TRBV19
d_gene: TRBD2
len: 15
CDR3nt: TGTGCCAGTAGTCCGAACGTCTTAGCGGGCGATACGCAGTATTTT
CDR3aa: CASSPNVLAGDTQYF

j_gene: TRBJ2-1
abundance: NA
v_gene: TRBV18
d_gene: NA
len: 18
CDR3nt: TGTGCCAGCTCACCACACGCGACAGGCGAATTCTCCTACAATGAGCAGTTCTTC
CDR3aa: CASSPHATGEFSYNEQFF

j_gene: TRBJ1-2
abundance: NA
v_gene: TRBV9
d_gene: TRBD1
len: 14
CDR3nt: TGTGCCAGCAGCGTTGACAGGGGTGTCTATGGCTACACCTTC
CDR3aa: CASSVDRGVYGYTF

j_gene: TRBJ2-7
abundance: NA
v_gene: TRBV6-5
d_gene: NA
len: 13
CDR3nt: TGTGCCAGCAGAAGGGTAAGGGGCAGTGAGCAGTACTTC
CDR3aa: CASRRVRGSEQYF

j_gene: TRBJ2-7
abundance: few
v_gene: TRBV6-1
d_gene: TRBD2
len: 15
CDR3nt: TGTGCCAGCAGTGAAGCGGGGGACTACATCTACGAGCAGTACTTC
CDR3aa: CASSEAGDYIYEQYF

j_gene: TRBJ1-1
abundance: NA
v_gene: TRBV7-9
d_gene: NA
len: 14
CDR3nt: TGTGCCAGCAGCTGGAGGGGGGGGAACACTGAAGCTTTCTTT
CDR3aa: CASSWRGGNTEAFF

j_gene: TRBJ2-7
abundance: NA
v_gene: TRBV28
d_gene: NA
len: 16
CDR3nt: TGTGCCAGCAGTCAATACGGGACTTATATTATCTACGAGCAGTACTTC
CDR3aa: CASSQYGTYIIYEQYF

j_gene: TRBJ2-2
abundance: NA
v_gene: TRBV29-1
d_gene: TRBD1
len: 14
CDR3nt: TGCAGCGCAGAGGGGGACAGGGATGTCGGGGAGCTGTTTTTT
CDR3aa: CSAEGDRDVGELFF

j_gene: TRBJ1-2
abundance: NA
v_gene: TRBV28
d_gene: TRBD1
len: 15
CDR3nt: TGTGCCAGCAGTTCCGGACAGGGGCCCAACTATGGCTACACCTTC
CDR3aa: CASSSGQGPNYGYTF

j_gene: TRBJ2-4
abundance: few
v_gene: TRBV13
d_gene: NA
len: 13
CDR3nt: TGTGCCAGCAGCGGTAACAGCGGAAACATTCAGTACTTC
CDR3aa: CASSGNSGNIQYF

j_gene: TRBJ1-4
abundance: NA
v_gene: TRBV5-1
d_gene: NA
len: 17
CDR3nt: TGCGCCAGCAGCCTAGACACGGAGGAGCTGGTTAATGAAAAACTGTTTTTT
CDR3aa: CASSLDTEELVNEKLFF

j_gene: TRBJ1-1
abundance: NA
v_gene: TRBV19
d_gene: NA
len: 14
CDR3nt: TGTGCCAGTAGTAGGGGCAGTCAGAACACTGAAGCTTTCTTT
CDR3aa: CASSRGSQNTEAFF

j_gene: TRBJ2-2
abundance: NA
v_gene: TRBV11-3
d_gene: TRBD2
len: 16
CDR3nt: TGTGCCAGCAGCTTAACTAGCGGGAGGGCCCACGGGGAGCTGTTTTTT
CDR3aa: CASSLTSGRAHGELFF

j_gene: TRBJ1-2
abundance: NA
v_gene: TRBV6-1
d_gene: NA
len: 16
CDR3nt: TGTGCCAGCAGTGAACAACCGGGGGGCGGAGGCAGTGGCTACACCTTC
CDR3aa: CASSEQPGGGGSGYTF

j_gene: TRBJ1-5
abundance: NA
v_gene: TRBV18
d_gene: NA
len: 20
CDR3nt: TGTGCCAGCTCACCAGGTGTTATGTCGGGTGGCACTTATAGCAATCAGCCCCAGCATTTT
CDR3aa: CASSPGVMSGGTYSNQPQHF

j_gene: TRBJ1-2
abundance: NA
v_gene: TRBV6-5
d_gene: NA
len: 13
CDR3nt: TGTGCCAGCAGTTACGAGGTTGCCTATGGCTACACCTTC
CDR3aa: CASSYEVAYGYTF

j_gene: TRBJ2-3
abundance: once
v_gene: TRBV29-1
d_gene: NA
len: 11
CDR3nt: TGCGCACAGCGGGCCACAGATACGCAGTATTTT
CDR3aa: CAQRATDTQYF

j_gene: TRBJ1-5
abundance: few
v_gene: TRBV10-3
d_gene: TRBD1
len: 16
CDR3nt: TGTGCCATCAGTGAGTCAGTGGCAGGGGGGAATCAGCCCCAGCATTTT
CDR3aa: CAISESVAGGNQPQHF

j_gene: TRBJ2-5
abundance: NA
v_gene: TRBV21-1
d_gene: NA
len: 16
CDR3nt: TGTGCCAGCAGCAAATCGTCGGCGGGAGTGAGAGAGACCCAGTACTTC
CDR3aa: CASSKSSAGVRETQYF